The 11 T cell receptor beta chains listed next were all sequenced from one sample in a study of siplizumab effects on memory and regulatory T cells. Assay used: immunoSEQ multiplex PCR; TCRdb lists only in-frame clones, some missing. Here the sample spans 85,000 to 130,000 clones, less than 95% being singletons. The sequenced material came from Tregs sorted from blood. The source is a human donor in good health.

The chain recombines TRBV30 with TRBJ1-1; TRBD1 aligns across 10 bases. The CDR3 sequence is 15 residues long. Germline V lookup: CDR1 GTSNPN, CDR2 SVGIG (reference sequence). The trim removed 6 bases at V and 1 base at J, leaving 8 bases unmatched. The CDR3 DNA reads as TGTGCCTGCGGACCATGGACAGGGGGGAACACTGAAGCTTTCTTT. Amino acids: CACGPWTGGNTEAFF.

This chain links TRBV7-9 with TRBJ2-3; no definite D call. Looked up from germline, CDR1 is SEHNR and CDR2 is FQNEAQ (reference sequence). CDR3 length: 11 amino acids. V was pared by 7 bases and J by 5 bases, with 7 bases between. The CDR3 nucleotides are TGTGCCAGCAATATAATAGATACGCAGTATTTT. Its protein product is CASNIIDTQYF.

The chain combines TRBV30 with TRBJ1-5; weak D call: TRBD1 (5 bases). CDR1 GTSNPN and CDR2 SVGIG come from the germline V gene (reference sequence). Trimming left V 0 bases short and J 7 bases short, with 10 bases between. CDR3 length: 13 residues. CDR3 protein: CAWSVGALQPQHF. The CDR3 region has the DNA TGTGCCTGGAGTGTAGGGGCCCTCCAGCCCCAGCATTTT.

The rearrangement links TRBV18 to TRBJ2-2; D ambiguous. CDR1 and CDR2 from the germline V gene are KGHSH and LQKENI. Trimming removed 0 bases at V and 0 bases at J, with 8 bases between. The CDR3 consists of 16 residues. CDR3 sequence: CASSPPGRTNTGELFF. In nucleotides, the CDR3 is TGTGCCAGCTCACCACCGGGCAGAACGAACACCGGGGAGCTGTTTTTT.

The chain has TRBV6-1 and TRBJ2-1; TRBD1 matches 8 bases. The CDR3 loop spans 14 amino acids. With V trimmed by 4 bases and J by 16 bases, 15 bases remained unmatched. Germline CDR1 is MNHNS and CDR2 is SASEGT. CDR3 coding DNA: TGTGCCAGCAGTGGAGGAGGAACAGGGGGAAGGGGCTTCTTC. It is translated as CASSGGGTGGRGFF.

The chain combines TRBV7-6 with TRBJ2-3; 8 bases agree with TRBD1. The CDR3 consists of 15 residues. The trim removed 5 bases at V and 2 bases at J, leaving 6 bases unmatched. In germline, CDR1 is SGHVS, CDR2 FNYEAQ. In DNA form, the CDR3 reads TGTGCCAGCAGCAGACAGGGGACCCACACAGATACGCAGTATTTT. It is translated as CASSRQGTHTDTQYF.

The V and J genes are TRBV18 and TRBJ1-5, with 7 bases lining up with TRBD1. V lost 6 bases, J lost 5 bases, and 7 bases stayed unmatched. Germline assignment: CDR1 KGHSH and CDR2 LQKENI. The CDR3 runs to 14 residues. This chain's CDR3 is CASSPGGQHQPQHF. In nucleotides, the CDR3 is TGTGCCAGCTCGCCAGGGGGACAACATCAGCCCCAGCATTTT.

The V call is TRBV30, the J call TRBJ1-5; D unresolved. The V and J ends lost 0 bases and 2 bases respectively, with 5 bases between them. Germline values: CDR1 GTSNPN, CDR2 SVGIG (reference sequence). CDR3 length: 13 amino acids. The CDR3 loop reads CAWSVDRNQPQHF. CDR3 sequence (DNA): TGTGCCTGGAGTGTGGACCGCAATCAGCCCCAGCATTTT.

CDR3 region: CASSLVRINEQFF. The CDR3 DNA is TGTGCCAGCAGTTTGGTCCGAATCAATGAGCAGTTCTTC. V usage is TRBV28 and J usage is TRBJ2-1; D remains ambiguous. V was clipped by 3 bases and J by 6 bases, with 9 bases between them. The CDR3 is 13 amino acids. The germline gives CDR1 MDHEN, CDR2 SYDVKM.

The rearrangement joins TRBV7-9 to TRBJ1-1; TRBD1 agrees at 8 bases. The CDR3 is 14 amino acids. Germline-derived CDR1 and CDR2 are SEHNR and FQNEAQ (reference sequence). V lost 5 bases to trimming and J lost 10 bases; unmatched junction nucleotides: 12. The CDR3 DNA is TGTGCCAGCAGCCCCGACAGGGGAAGGGCGACAGCTTTCTTT. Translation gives CASSPDRGRATAFF.

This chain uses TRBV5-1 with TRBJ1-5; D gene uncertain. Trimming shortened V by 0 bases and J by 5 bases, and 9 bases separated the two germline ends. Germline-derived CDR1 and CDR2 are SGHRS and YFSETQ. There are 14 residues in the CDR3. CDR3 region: CASSLGGADQPQHF. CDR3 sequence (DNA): TGCGCCAGCAGCTTGGGGGGTGCGGATCAGCCCCAGCATTTT.